This T cell receptor (beta chain) was obtained from a study of identical twins. TCRdb ran MiXCR on the 5' RACE reads and lists one entry per CDR3 protein. The table has 250,000 to 300,000 distinct CDR3 sequences, about 8.9% seen once; the top ten hold approximately 3%. Everyone who donated was a healthy Caucasian. CDR3 length: 14 residues. V shed 0 bases and J shed 6 bases, with 9 bases lying between them. Study-wide points: Carriage of fewer insertions was seen in abundant cord blood beta clonotypes, whereas memory repertoires showed none.

At least ten counts were recorded for this clonotype. Its antigen is unknown. These data also formed part of another study, on yellow fever vaccine responses in identical twins.

The receptor comes from a woman between 18 and 29 years old in good health. Sequenced input: CD8+ T cells sorted from blood. The chain couples TRBV12-3 or TRBV12-4 to TRBJ2-1; D is ambiguous. CDR3 amino acids: CASSLALQINEQFF. CDR3 nucleotide sequence: TGTGCCAGCAGTTTAGCGTTACAGATCAATGAGCAGTTCTTC.